The rows below give T cell receptor beta chains drawn from one sample of a study of blood T cell repertoires in COVID-19. Clones were sequenced by immunoSEQ multiplex PCR, and TCRdb holds only the in-frame ones, with some missing. This sample has about 370,000 clones; more than 80% occur once, and the top ten carry 3%. The specimen was peripheral blood. Receptors were obtained from a woman aged 25 to 39 with COVID-19, enrolled during active disease. Both conserved end residues are part of each CDR3. D genes are given only for firm matches. Size is omitted from some rows. Given values are once, few, many or a class for expanded clones.

v_call,j_call,clone_size,d_call,cdr3_nt,cdr3_aa
TRBV29-1,TRBJ2-1,-,-,TGCAGCGTTGAAGAGCCCAGAGGCAATGAGCAGTTCTTC,CSVEEPRGNEQFF
TRBV27,TRBJ1-5,-,-,TGTGCCAGCAGTTTTACAGGGAGCAATCAGCCCCAGCATTTT,CASSFTGSNQPQHF
TRBV11-3,TRBJ2-4,-,-,TGTGCCAGCAGCCGCATTTCCGGGAGAAACATTCAGTACTTC,CASSRISGRNIQYF
TRBV28,TRBJ2-7,-,TRBD1,TGTGCCAGCAGTCCCGACCCGGGACAGGGATACTACGAGCAGTACTTC,CASSPDPGQGYYEQYF
TRBV5-5,TRBJ2-2,-,-,TGTGCCAGCAGTAAACAGGGCTCGGGCACCGGGGAGCTGTTTTTT,CASSKQGSGTGELFF
TRBV15,TRBJ2-3,once,TRBD2,TGTGCCACCAGCAGCTGGGCGGGGGGCCTCGATACGCAGTATTTT,CATSSWAGGLDTQYF
TRBV5-8,TRBJ1-5,-,TRBD1,TGTGCCAGCAGCTTCCGGGACAGGACCGATAGCAATCAGCCCCAGCATTTT,CASSFRDRTDSNQPQHF
TRBV25-1,TRBJ1-1,-,-,TGTGCCAGCAGTGAAGTCATACAGGGCCCCACTGAAGCTTTCTTT,CASSEVIQGPTEAFF
TRBV4-1,TRBJ1-4,-,-,TGCGCCAGCAGCCAAGATCAAAACCCCGGGGTTCCCCCTGAAAAACTGTTTTTT,CASSQDQNPGVPPEKLFF
TRBV10-3,TRBJ1-4,-,-,TGTGCCACAGGACAGACTAATGAAAAACTGTTTTTT,CATGQTNEKLFF
TRBV21-1,TRBJ1-3,-,-,TGTGCCAGCAGCAAACGGCGGCGGGACTACTCTGGAAACACCATATATTTT,CASSKRRRDYSGNTIYF
TRBV28,TRBJ1-1,-,-,TGTGCCAGCAGTCCAACCCCTGGACAGAACACTGAAGCTTTCTTT,CASSPTPGQNTEAFF
TRBV7-9,TRBJ2-1,-,-,TGTGCCAGCAGCTCGCCCTTTGACAGAAAAAATGAGCAGTTCTTC,CASSSPFDRKNEQFF
TRBV6-2/TRBV6-3,TRBJ2-4,-,TRBD2,TGTGCCAGCAGTACCTCGAGACTAGCGGCAATAGCCAAAAACATTCAGTACTTC,CASSTSRLAAIAKNIQYF
TRBV4-1,TRBJ1-2,-,TRBD1,TGCGCCAGCAGCAGAGCCGGGACAGGGTATGACTATGGCTACACCTTC,CASSRAGTGYDYGYTF
TRBV10-2,TRBJ2-1,-,TRBD2,TGCGCCAGCAGTGAGTCGACTCTGGGTAGCGGGAGGGCCAGTGAGCAGTTCTTC,CASSESTLGSGRASEQFF
TRBV3-1/TRBV3-2,TRBJ1-1,-,-,TGTGCCAGTTCGGAGGCAGGCGGTGAAGCTTTCTTT,CASSEAGGEAFF
TRBV19,TRBJ1-5,-,-,TGTGCCAGTAGTATAGATCTATCCAGGGTCGGCAATCAGCCCCAGCATTTT,CASSIDLSRVGNQPQHF
TRBV6-1,TRBJ2-3,-,TRBD1,TGTGCCAGCAGTGAAGAGCTCAGAGGACAGGGGAGGGATACGCAGTATTTT,CASSEELRGQGRDTQYF
TRBV7-9,TRBJ2-4,once,TRBD1,TGTGCCAGCAGCTCCACCGACAGGGGGCATGACATTCAGTACTTC,CASSSTDRGHDIQYF
TRBV10-3,TRBJ1-2,-,TRBD1,TGTGCCATCAGTGAGTCGACAGGGGGGGCTGTGGATGGCTACACCTTC,CAISESTGGAVDGYTF
TRBV6-5,TRBJ1-3,-,-,TGTGCCAGCAGTTACTCGGGCAGGGACTCTGGAAACACCATATATTTT,CASSYSGRDSGNTIYF
TRBV9,TRBJ2-1,-,TRBD2,TGTGCCAGCAGTCGGAGCGGGAGACGGGATGAGCAGTTCTTC,CASSRSGRRDEQFF
TRBV19,TRBJ1-1,-,-,TGTGCCAGTAGTACCCGGGACACCTTGGAAGCTTTCTTT,CASSTRDTLEAFF
TRBV2,TRBJ1-1,few,TRBD1,TGTGCCAGTTCCAGACAGGGGGACACTGAAGCTTTCTTT,CASSRQGDTEAFF
TRBV29-1,TRBJ2-3,-,TRBD2,TGCAGCGTTGTAGGGACTAGCGGGGGTACAGATACGCAGTATTTT,CSVVGTSGGTDTQYF
TRBV7-6,TRBJ1-5,-,TRBD1,TGTGCCAGCAGCCTCGACAGGGATCAGCCCCAGCATTTT,CASSLDRDQPQHF
TRBV2,TRBJ1-3,-,-,TGTGCCAGCAGTGGTGATGGGCGAAACTCTGGAAACACCATATATTTT,CASSGDGRNSGNTIYF
TRBV5-1,TRBJ1-6,-,-,TGCGCCAGCAGCCTCAGCTCCTATAATTCACCCCTCCACTTT,CASSLSSYNSPLHF
TRBV9,TRBJ2-1,-,-,TGTGCCAGCAGCCCGAGGGAGGGGGGCTCCTACAATGAGCAGTTCTTC,CASSPREGGSYNEQFF
TRBV7-9,TRBJ2-1,-,-,TGTGCCAGCAGCCGTGACGGGGGTGATGAGCAGTTCTTC,CASSRDGGDEQFF
TRBV11-1,TRBJ1-1,-,-,TGTGCCAGCAGCTTAGTTAAGGGGACTGAAGCTTTCTTT,CASSLVKGTEAFF
TRBV3-1/TRBV3-2,TRBJ2-5,-,TRBD1,TGTGCCAGCAGACCGGGACAGGGTCTCTCAGAGACCCAGTACTTC,CASRPGQGLSETQYF
TRBV4-2,TRBJ2-5,-,-,TGTGCCAGCAGCCAAGAAGGTAGGGCCGGGACTGCCCCCGGGCAAGAGACCCAGTACTTC,CASSQEGRAGTAPGQETQYF
TRBV24-1,TRBJ2-1,-,-,TGTGCCACCAGTGATTTTCTAGATGAGCAGTTCTTC,CATSDFLDEQFF
TRBV24-1,TRBJ1-2,-,-,TGTGCCACCAGTGATTTAAGGGTGAGGGGGGGCTACACCTTC,CATSDLRVRGGYTF
TRBV4-3,TRBJ2-7,-,TRBD1,TGCGCCAGCAGCCAAGTCAGCAGGGGGCACGAGCAGTACTTC,CASSQVSRGHEQYF
TRBV19,TRBJ1-2,-,TRBD1,TGTGCCAGTAGTCCCGCGACAGGGGAAAGCTATGGCTACACCTTC,CASSPATGESYGYTF
TRBV2,TRBJ2-4,-,-,TGTGCCAGCAGTTCGGACAGACCAGCCAAAAACATTCAGTACTTC,CASSSDRPAKNIQYF